Below are 29 T cell receptor beta chains sequenced from a single sample in a study of blood T cell repertoires in COVID-19 (dated by TCRdb to between 2020 and 2021). The library was built by means of the immunoSEQ multiplex PCR assay. Entries here come from immuneACCESS through TCRdb and include only in-frame sequences with V and J called. Some clones fail to appear in such tables; in the studies checked, an unresolved V gene covers under half of the shortfall, and the cause of the remainder is unknown. For this sample there are under 250,000 clones; about 83% appear just once. The top ten constitute around 4.6% of the sample. Sequenced material: PBMCs or T cells enriched from blood (not recorded which). Receptors originate from a woman aged 45-65 years who had been exposed to COVID-19.

On this clone itself: The same CDR3 is also encoded by other DNA sequences in this sample. The rearrangement links TRBV7-2 to TRBJ1-2, with D perhaps matching TRBD1 (6 bases). CDR3 length: 14 amino acids. The germline V gene encodes CDR1 SGHTA and CDR2 FQGNSA. V was cut by 0 bases and J by 2 bases, with 7 bases left in between. The CDR3 nucleotides read TGTGCCAGCAGCTTAGCCAGGGGAAACTATGGCTACACCTTC. It specifies CASSLARGNYGYTF.

V gene TRBV5-1 combines with J gene TRBJ2-1; D gene unclear. Trimming took off 8 bases at V and 1 base at J, with 19 bases between the two ends. CDR3 size: 16 residues. The germline V gene encodes CDR1 SGHRS and CDR2 YFSETQ. CDR3: CARTEPGTGSYNEQFF. The DNA for the CDR3 is TGCGCCAGAACCGAACCCGGAACCGGGTCCTACAATGAGCAGTTCTTC.

The DNA of the CDR3 is TGTGCCAGTAAGGGGGCAGAATTAGCTTTCTTT. It is translated as CASKGAELAFF. The chain employs TRBV19 and TRBJ1-1; TRBD1 aligns across 7 bases. With 7 bases clipped from V and 10 bases from J, the junction kept 6 bases outside the gene matches. This CDR3 is built from 11 residues. Looked up from germline, CDR1 is LNHDA and CDR2 is SQIVND (reference sequence).

This chain uses TRBV9 with TRBJ1-2; 9 positions match TRBD1. This CDR3 has 15 residues. The V gene's germline CDR1 is SGDLS and CDR2 YYNGEE. Trimming cost V 10 bases and J 7 bases; bases outside gene matches: 17. CDR3 loop: CAQHRGDRVLCGYTF. In nucleotides, the CDR3 is TGTGCCCAGCACCGGGGGGACAGGGTTCTTTGTGGCTACACCTTC.

This clone was seen only once. This rearrangement joins TRBV5-1 to TRBJ2-5; no definite D call. The germline V gene has CDR1 SGHRS and CDR2 YFSETQ. CDR3 length: 14 residues. The germline V and J ends were trimmed by 0 bases and 3 bases, with 9 bases remaining between them. The CDR3: CASSLARPEETQYF. DNA of the CDR3: TGCGCCAGCAGCTTGGCCCGCCCGGAAGAGACCCAGTACTTC.

This clone occurred a few times. The V call is TRBV13, the J call TRBJ2-3; TRBD2 matches 11 bases. Germline V gene sequence: CDR1 PRHDT, CDR2 FYEKMQ (reference sequence). This CDR3 has 16 amino acids. The J segment lost 2 bases and the V segment lost 3 bases, leaving 4 bases of the junction unmatched. The CDR3 is CASSLMTSGNTDTQYF. The CDR3 region has the DNA TGTGCCAGCAGCTTGATGACTAGCGGGAACACAGATACGCAGTATTTT.

This chain connects TRBV23-1 to TRBJ1-4, with TRBD1 identical over 9 bases. TRBV23-1 is placed among ORFs of uncertain function. V was clipped by 5 bases and J by 10 bases; unmatched bases: 11. The CDR3 consists of 15 residues. CDR3 protein: CASSVTGGLEGKLFF. The DNA of the CDR3 is TGCGCCAGCAGTGTTACAGGGGGCTTGGAGGGAAAACTGTTTTTT.

This chain joins TRBV30 and TRBJ2-7, with a possible D match to TRBD1 (5 bases). V was clipped by 0 bases and J by 2 bases, with 8 bases between them. CDR1 and CDR2 (germline): GTSNPN, SVGIG (reference sequence). The CDR3 extends over 13 amino acids. The CDR3 region has the DNA TGTGCCTGGAGTGTACAGGACCCCTACGAGCAGTACTTC. It specifies CAWSVQDPYEQYF.

This clone turned up a few times. V and J are TRBV19 and TRBJ1-1; D might be TRBD1 (6 bases). The germline V gene encodes CDR1 LNHDA and CDR2 SQIVND (reference sequence). The CDR3 is 14 residues long. Deletions cut 7 bases from V and 4 bases from J, with 16 bases between. The CDR3 protein is CASTPQGEGTEAFF. As DNA, the CDR3 is TGTGCCAGTACCCCACAGGGAGAGGGCACTGAAGCTTTCTTT. Full variable domain (remainder filled in from reference TRBV19 and TRBJ1-1): DGGITQSPKYLFRKEGQNVTLSCEQNLNHDAMYWYRQDPGQGLRLIYYSQIVNDFQKGDIAEGYSVSREKKESFPLTVTSAQKNPTAFYLCASTPQGEGTEAFFGQGTRLTVV.

J is TRBJ1-3 and V is TRBV18; tentatively, D is TRBD1 (5 bases). The CDR3 is 16 amino acids. Trimming took off 6 bases at V and 1 base at J, with 16 bases between the two ends. Germline CDR1 reads KGHSH; CDR2 reads LQKENI. This CDR3 reads CASSLLRGVSGNTIYF. The CDR3 DNA is TGTGCCAGCTCTTTACTGCGGGGGGTGTCTGGAAACACCATATATTTT.

The chain combines TRBV25-1 with TRBJ1-4; D is possibly TRBD1 (5 bases). Germline V lookup: CDR1 MGHDK, CDR2 SYGVNS. This CDR3 region has 15 residues. Trimming cost V 8 bases and J 5 bases, with 18 bases left between them. The CDR3 is CASSRPAGRNEKLFF. CDR3 coding DNA: TGTGCCAGCTCTCGCCCGGCGGGACGAAATGAAAAACTGTTTTTT.

V gene TRBV2 combines with J gene TRBJ2-5; the match to TRBD2 covers 8 bases. Germline assignment: CDR1 SNHLY and CDR2 FYNNEI. This CDR3 has 15 amino acids. V was clipped by 2 bases and J by 2 bases; unmatched bases: 4. CDR3 DNA: TGTGCCAGCAGTGAACCGGGGGGGTGGCAAGAGACCCAGTACTTC. Translated: CASSEPGGWQETQYF.

The chain couples TRBV5-5 to TRBJ1-2, with 7 positions matching TRBD1. There are 15 residues in the CDR3. CDR1 and CDR2 (germline): SGHKS, YYEKEE (reference sequence). J lost 8 bases, V lost 4 bases, and 14 bases had no gene match. In DNA, the CDR3 is TGTGCCAGCAGCCTCAACCCGACAGGGTCTCGGGGCTACACCTTC. Translating gives CASSLNPTGSRGYTF.

This rearrangement joins TRBV4-3 to TRBJ2-5; 8 nucleotides align to TRBD2. Germline loops: CDR1 LGHNA, CDR2 YSLEER. The CDR3 has 18 amino acids. The ends lost 1 base at V and 4 bases at J; junction bases unmatched: 14. The CDR3 DNA reads as TGCGCCAGCAGCCAAGTCGGTGGGAGCGGGGGATTCTCAGAGACCCAGTACTTC. The encoded protein is CASSQVGGSGGFSETQYF.

The gene calls are TRBV3-1 (or the pseudogene TRBV3-2) and TRBJ2-7; possibly TRBD2 for D (5 bases). Trimming removed 8 bases from V and 0 bases from J, with 17 bases in between. Germline CDR1 is LGHDT and CDR2 is YNNKEL (reference sequence). CDR3 length: 15 amino acids. CDR3: CASEPLPTNSYEQYF. CDR3 sequence (DNA): TGTGCCAGCGAACCCCTCCCGACTAACTCCTACGAGCAGTACTTC.

The V gene is TRBV18, the J gene TRBJ1-2; TRBD1 agrees at 8 bases. The CDR3 loop spans 12 amino acids. Trimming removed 6 bases from V and 7 bases from J; junction bases left unmatched: 4. Per germline, CDR1 KGHSH and CDR2 LQKENI. The CDR3 region is CASSPTGAGYTF. DNA for the CDR3: TGTGCCAGCTCGCCGACAGGGGCTGGCTACACCTTC.

This clone was observed a handful of times. The chain combines TRBV7-2 with TRBJ1-3; maybe TRBD1 (5 bases). This CDR3 has 13 residues. V gave up 4 bases and J gave up 1 base, with 5 bases separating them. Germline assignment: CDR1 SGHTA and CDR2 FQGNSA. This chain's CDR3 is CASSSGSGNTIYF. DNA of the CDR3: TGTGCCAGCAGCTCAGGGTCTGGAAACACCATATATTTT.

The chain carries TRBV5-4 and TRBJ2-7, with 9 bases matching TRBD1. Per germline, CDR1 SGHNT and CDR2 YYREEE (reference sequence). This CDR3 has 14 residues. Trimming took 4 bases from V and 6 from J; bases not matched to a gene: 8. The CDR3 is CASSRLDRGSEQYF. The CDR3 region has the DNA TGTGCCAGCAGCCGCCTAGACAGGGGGTCCGAGCAGTACTTC.

The V call is TRBV19, the J call TRBJ2-2; possible D gene TRBD1, 5 bases. Trimming stripped 3 bases from V and 2 bases from J, with 7 bases between. Germline V gene data show CDR1 as LNHDA and CDR2 as SQIVND (reference sequence). The CDR3 has 14 amino acids. The CDR3: CASSIWGNTGELFF. The CDR3 bases are TGTGCCAGTAGTATCTGGGGCAACACCGGGGAGCTGTTTTTT.

The CDR3 nucleotides read TGCGCCAGCAGCTCGACAGGGCTTACTGCTGAAGCTTTCTTT. This encodes CASSSTGLTAEAFF. The J gene is TRBJ1-1, the V gene TRBV5-1, with 7 bases fitting TRBD1. There are 14 residues in the CDR3. V shed 3 bases, J shed 6 bases, and the junction held 8 bases outside the gene matches. CDR1 is SGHRS and CDR2 is YFSETQ in the germline V gene.

As DNA, the CDR3 is TGTGCCAGCAGCTCTGGGACTTCGGGGTTCAATGAGCAGTTCTTC. Translation gives CASSSGTSGFNEQFF. This chain connects TRBV3-1 (or the pseudogene TRBV3-2) to TRBJ2-1; D possibly corresponds to TRBD2 (6 bases). The germline CDR1 and CDR2 sequences are LGHDT and YNNKEL (reference sequence). V was pared by 5 bases and J by 6 bases, with 17 bases between. The CDR3 sequence is 15 residues long.

This clone was observed a handful of times. The gene calls are TRBV6-1 and TRBJ1-5; 7 bases agree with TRBD1. The CDR3 sequence is 15 residues long. Germline CDR1 MNHNS, CDR2 SASEGT. Trimming removed 1 base from V and 7 bases from J; junction bases left unmatched: 7. The CDR3 reads CASSEETGSGQPQHF. The CDR3, as DNA: TGTGCCAGCAGTGAAGAGACAGGGTCTGGACAGCCCCAGCATTTT.

The chain carries TRBV5-1 and TRBJ2-7; TRBD2 is a possible D gene (6 bases). The CDR3 consists of 16 residues. Germline-derived CDR1 and CDR2 are SGHRS and YFSETQ. Trimming shortened V by 4 bases and J by 0 bases, and 17 bases separated the two germline ends. CDR3 sequence: CASSPTAGSRSYEQYF. The CDR3 DNA is TGCGCCAGCAGCCCAACCGCGGGGTCACGCTCCTACGAGCAGTACTTC. Complete variable domain (other parts from reference TRBV5-1 and TRBJ2-7): KAGVTQTPRYLIKTRGQQVTLSCSPISGHRSVSWYQQTPGQGLQFLFEYFSETQRNKGNFPGRFSGRQFSNSRSEMNVSTLELGDSALYLCASSPTAGSRSYEQYFGPGTRLTVT.

As DNA, the CDR3 is TGTGCCAGCAGCTTGGGGCCTCTCCCTCCCTATGGCTACACCTTC. It encodes CASSLGPLPPYGYTF. This chain joins TRBV5-5 and TRBJ1-2, with D unclear. Germline values: CDR1 SGHKS, CDR2 YYEKEE (reference sequence). CDR3 length: 15 residues. V was trimmed by 0 bases and J by 4 bases, leaving 13 bases between them.

The chain joins TRBV3-1 (or the pseudogene TRBV3-2) to TRBJ1-1; D is unclear. Trimming removed 1 base at V and 8 bases at J, with 11 bases between. The CDR3 extends over 13 amino acids. Germline CDR1 LGHDT, CDR2 YNNKEL (reference sequence). The CDR3 DNA sequence: TGTGCCAGCAGCCAAGGCCAGGTGGGCGAAGCTTTCTTT. It translates to CASSQGQVGEAFF.

The V and J genes are TRBV20-1 and TRBJ1-2; 7 bases fit TRBD1. Germline assignment: CDR1 DFQATT and CDR2 SNEGSKA (reference sequence). The CDR3 sequence is 11 residues long. Trimming removed 7 bases from V and 4 bases from J; junction bases left unmatched: 3. For the CDR3, the DNA is TGCAGTGTGGGACAGACCTATGGCTACACCTTC. This gives the protein CSVGQTYGYTF.

The chain links TRBV12-3 or TRBV12-4 to TRBJ1-1; 8 nucleotides align to TRBD1. CDR3 size: 12 residues. The V gene end was trimmed by 6 bases and the J gene end by 9 bases; junction bases not matched to a gene: 6. CDR3 region: CASSPQGGKAFF. The CDR3 DNA sequence: TGTGCCAGCAGCCCACAGGGGGGCAAAGCTTTCTTT.

The rearrangement uses TRBV19 and TRBJ2-1; TRBD1 agrees at 8 bases. CDR1 LNHDA and CDR2 SQIVND come from the germline V gene (reference sequence). The CDR3 loop spans 12 amino acids. V trimming: 6 bases; J trimming: 6 bases; junction bases outside the gene matches: 1. The CDR3 DNA reads as TGTGCCAGTAGCGGACAGGGCAATGAGCAGTTCTTC. It is translated as CASSGQGNEQFF.

V usage is TRBV6-2 or TRBV6-3 and J usage is TRBJ2-7, with D possibly being TRBD2 (5 bases). There are 13 residues in the CDR3. Germline V lookup: CDR1 MNHEY, CDR2 SVGEGT. V dropped 0 bases and J dropped 6 bases, with 9 bases sitting between them. This chain's CDR3 is CASSYSTRGEQYF. The CDR3 DNA follows: TGTGCCAGCAGTTACTCGACACGGGGCGAGCAGTACTTC.